The clone carrying this TCR beta chain has a handful of counts. Its specificity is not known. Combining a sample-barcoded 5' primer with a J-beta primer mix, a second PCR ran for about 6 to 12 cycles. All samples yielded 3 million or more CDR3-containing paired-end reads. Each CDR3 protein is one row after TCRdb ran MiXCR on the 5' RACE reads. Of about 400,000 distinct CDR3 sequences detected, approximately 47% appear once; the ten largest clones hold 50% to 65%. Every participating donor contributed 7.5 to 10 milliliters of peripheral blood through a draw. The record originates from a study of blood T cells in healthy people across ages. Overall study results and limits: PBMCs left unsorted prevented a conclusive naive versus antigen-experienced comparison. When set beside aged donors, long-lived donors presented more naive CD4+ cells and higher diversity.

CDR3 size: 15 residues. Germline values: CDR1 MNHEY, CDR2 SVGEGT. Trimming shortened V by 7 bases and J by 0 bases, and 14 bases separated the two germline ends. The sequencing sample was made of blood. The rearrangement uses TRBV6-2 or TRBV6-3 and TRBJ2-3; D ambiguous. The TCR comes from a man in his fifties or sixties in good health. CDR3 nucleotides: TGTGCCAGCATCACTAATCCCTGGAGCACAGATACGCAGTATTTT. Amino acid sequence: CASITNPWSTDTQYF.